This entry lists 21 T cell receptor beta chains sequenced from one sample in a study of T cells in Graves' hyperthyroidism and ophthalmopathy. Amplified TCR beta CDR3 regions came from RNA transcripts. The TCR CDR3 was amplified in a first-round RT-PCR using the HTBI primer set. TCRdb itself ran the multiplex PCR reads through MiXCR, one entry per CDR3 protein. The sample holds approximately 400,000 distinct CDR3 sequences, around 25% seen once. Material for sequencing was blood. All receptors come from a man aged 50 or older with Graves' hyperthyroidism.

In regard to this clonotype: A much larger clone lies a single base off, so this may be a read error. The genes are TRBV18 and TRBJ2-1, with 10 bases fitting TRBD2. The CDR3 is 16 residues long. Germline CDR1 is KGHSH and CDR2 is LQKENI. The CDR3 region is CASSPLPSGRDNEQSF. The CDR3 nucleotides read TGTGCCAGCTCACCACTTCCTAGCGGGAGAGACAATGAGCAGTCCTTC.

The V call is TRBV12-3 or TRBV12-4, the J call TRBJ2-1; D call uncertain. CDR3 length: 12 residues. Between the trimmed V and J ends, which lost 0 bases and 9 bases, there was a span of 6 bases. The chain's CDR3 is CASSLAIGEQFF. The CDR3 DNA sequence: TGTGCCAGCAGTTTAGCCATAGGTGAGCAGTTCTTC.

The chain is built from TRBV30 and TRBJ2-2, with 13 bases lining up with TRBD2. With 5 bases clipped from V and 7 bases from J, the junction kept 7 bases outside the gene matches. In germline, CDR1 is GTSNPN, CDR2 SVGIG (reference sequence). This CDR3 has 15 residues. The CDR3 protein is CAWARTSGSVGELFF. In DNA form, the CDR3 reads TGTGCCTGGGCCCGGACTAGCGGGAGTGTCGGGGAGCTGTTTTTT.

At least ten counts were recorded for this clonotype. The V gene is TRBV27, the J gene TRBJ2-3; TRBD2 matches at 10 bases. Germline values: CDR1 MNHEY, CDR2 SMNVEV (reference sequence). The length of the CDR3 is 15 residues. V dropped 5 bases and J dropped 4; count of bases not matched to a gene: 6. The CDR3 is CASSLLAGVADTQYF. CDR3 nucleotide sequence: TGTGCCAGCAGTCTGCTAGCGGGAGTCGCAGATACGCAGTATTTT.

The V and J genes are TRBV19 and TRBJ1-2; 7 nucleotides align to TRBD1. V shed 4 bases, J shed 2 bases, and the junction held 4 bases outside the gene matches. This CDR3 is 14 amino acids long. CDR1 and CDR2 (germline): LNHDA, SQIVND (reference sequence). CDR3 DNA sequence: TGTGCCAGTAGTACCTCACAGGGGAACTATGGCTACACCTTC. It yields the protein CASSTSQGNYGYTF.

The chain carries TRBV28 and TRBJ1-3; D is possibly TRBD1 (6 bases). CDR3 length equals 16 residues. Germline CDR1 is MDHEN and CDR2 is SYDVKM. V shed 2 bases and J shed 3 bases, with 14 bases lying between them. This CDR3 is CASSLPPGGSGNTIYF. The CDR3, as DNA: TGTGCCAGCAGTTTACCCCCCGGGGGCAGTGGAAACACCATATATTTT.

The chain joins TRBV7-6 to TRBJ1-1, with D maybe TRBD1 (5 bases). The length of the CDR3 is 15 residues. Germline V CDR1 and CDR2: SGHVS, FNYEAQ. Trimming took 3 bases from V and 4 from J, leaving 15 bases between them. The CDR3 protein is CASSFRSGGGTEAFF. CDR3 in DNA: TGTGCCAGCAGCTTTCGATCTGGCGGGGGCACTGAAGCTTTCTTT.

This chain uses TRBV4-1 with TRBJ2-3, with 7 bases fitting TRBD2. Germline V gene sequence: CDR1 MGHRA, CDR2 YSYEKL. CDR3 length: 17 residues. V gave up 0 bases and J gave up 2 bases; unmatched junction bases: 8. The CDR3 sequence is CASSQDRGSAFTDTQYF. The DNA of the CDR3 is TGCGCCAGCAGCCAAGATCGCGGGAGTGCCTTCACAGATACGCAGTATTTT.

This chain links TRBV5-1 with TRBJ2-6; D is ambiguous. CDR1 SGHRS and CDR2 YFSETQ come from the germline V gene. Deletions cut 1 base from V and 3 bases from J, with 11 bases between. CDR3 length equals 16 residues. The DNA of the CDR3 is TGCGCCAGCAGCTTGTTGGCTGGGCTTGGGGCCAACGTCCTGACTTTC. As protein: CASSLLAGLGANVLTF.

The chain carries TRBV12-3 or TRBV12-4 and TRBJ1-1, with 7 positions matching TRBD1. The CDR3 runs to 16 residues. Germline trimming cut 4 bases from V and 5 bases from J; bases unmatched to any gene: 13. The CDR3 region is CASSSGFDRERTEAFF. CDR3 in DNA: TGTGCCAGCAGTTCCGGATTCGACAGGGAGAGAACTGAAGCTTTCTTT.

This clonotype was counted only a few times. The chain combines TRBV29-1 with TRBJ1-1, with 12 nucleotides matching TRBD1. This CDR3 is built from 11 residues. Germline trimming cut 6 bases from V and 9 bases from J; bases unmatched to any gene: 2. CDR1 and CDR2 (germline): SQVTM, ANQGSEA. CDR3 bases: TGCAGCGTCCGGGACAGGGGGCAAGCTTTCTTT. Translation gives CSVRDRGQAFF. The whole variable domain, remainder taken from reference TRBV29-1 and TRBJ1-1, is SAVISQKPSRDICQRGTSLTIQCQVDSQVTMMFWYRQQPGQSLTLIATANQGSEATYESGFVIDKFPISRPNLTFSTLTVSNMSPEDSSIYLCSVRDRGQAFFGQGTRLTVV.

J is TRBJ1-2 and V is TRBV20-1; TRBD1 agrees at 7 bases. The CDR3 consists of 15 residues. The germline V gene has CDR1 DFQATT and CDR2 SNEGSKA (reference sequence). Trimming removed 8 bases from V and 2 bases from J; junction bases left unmatched: 14. CDR3 nucleotide sequence: TGCAGTACTACATTGGGAGGGGGCGAAAACTATGGCTACACCTTC. Translated, it gives CSTTLGGGENYGYTF.

This chain links TRBV6-5 with TRBJ1-4; TRBD1 might be the D (6 bases). The CDR3 runs 15 residues. V dropped 2 bases and J dropped 11 bases, with 18 bases sitting between them. CDR1 and CDR2 (germline): MNHEY, SVGAGI. The CDR3, as DNA: TGTGCCAGCAGTTACCCCGTTGGGGGGGCCGGGAAACTGTTTTTT. Protein sequence: CASSYPVGGAGKLFF.

This clonotype was detected many times. V gene TRBV20-1 combines with J gene TRBJ2-3; the D is unclear. Looked up from germline, CDR1 is DFQATT and CDR2 is SNEGSKA (reference sequence). The ends were cut back, 0 bases at V and 7 bases at J, with 8 bases in the middle. The CDR3 spans 12 residues. The CDR3, as DNA: TGCAGTGCTAGAGAAAACGTTAATACGCAGTATTTT. Translating gives CSARENVNTQYF.

The CDR3 DNA reads TGTGCCAGCAGTCGAACGCTAACAGGTTCAACTAATGAAAAACTGTTTTTT. Residues: CASSRTLTGSTNEKLFF. The chain employs TRBV7-9 and TRBJ1-4; D is possibly TRBD1 (5 bases). Per the germline V gene, CDR1 is SEHNR and CDR2 is FQNEAQ (reference sequence). This CDR3 region has 17 residues. Between the trimmed V and J ends, which lost 6 bases and 0 bases, there was a span of 17 bases.

A few counts support this clonotype. V gene TRBV27 combines with J gene TRBJ1-2; possibly TRBD1 for D (6 bases). Germline V gene sequence: CDR1 MNHEY, CDR2 SMNVEV (reference sequence). The CDR3 sequence is 14 residues long. Trimming took 5 bases from V and 2 from J, leaving 12 bases between them. The CDR3 spells CASSANRVNYGYTF. The CDR3 DNA reads TGTGCCAGCAGTGCCAACAGGGTGAACTATGGCTACACCTTC.

This sequence joins TRBV12-3 or TRBV12-4 and TRBJ2-1, with 9 bases aligning to TRBD2. V was pared by 8 bases and J by 5 bases, with 10 bases of the junction left unmatched. The CDR3 spans 15 residues. The chain's CDR3 is CASATPSGTNNEQFF. The CDR3 DNA is TGTGCCAGCGCTACGCCTAGCGGGACAAACAATGAGCAGTTCTTC.

This clonotype was found a few times. The V and J genes are TRBV12-3 or TRBV12-4 and TRBJ2-1; TRBD2 aligns across 8 bases. V shed 3 bases and J 15 bases; nucleotides not matched to a gene: 7. The CDR3 sequence is 12 residues long. The DNA for the CDR3 is TGTGCCAGCAGTTTCTCGCGGGAGGTTTCGTTCTTC. Amino acids: CASSFSREVSFF.

This rearrangement joins TRBV5-1 to TRBJ1-5; unclear D gene. The germline V gene has CDR1 SGHRS and CDR2 YFSETQ. This CDR3 is built from 15 residues. With 0 bases removed from V and 1 base from J, the gap between germline ends came to 8 bases. The CDR3 DNA is TGCGCCAGCAGCTTGGACGGAACCAGCAATCAGCCCCAGCATTTT. Translated, it gives CASSLDGTSNQPQHF.

This clonotype occurred many times. The CDR3 loop reads CASRGGRVTTDTQYF. The CDR3 DNA follows: TGTGCCAGCAGAGGCGGGAGGGTAACCACAGATACGCAGTATTTT. The chain couples TRBV12-3 or TRBV12-4 to TRBJ2-3, with 9 bases lining up with TRBD2. CDR3 size: 15 residues. The V gene end was trimmed by 6 bases and the J gene end by 2 bases; junction bases not matched to a gene: 6.

V and J are TRBV28 and TRBJ2-1; 8 positions match TRBD2. CDR1 is MDHEN and CDR2 is SYDVKM in the germline V gene. This CDR3 region has 11 residues. J lost 12 bases, V lost 7 bases, and 5 bases had no gene match. DNA of the CDR3: TGTGCCAGCAACGTAGCGGGGTCGCAGTTCTTC. It is translated as CASNVAGSQFF.